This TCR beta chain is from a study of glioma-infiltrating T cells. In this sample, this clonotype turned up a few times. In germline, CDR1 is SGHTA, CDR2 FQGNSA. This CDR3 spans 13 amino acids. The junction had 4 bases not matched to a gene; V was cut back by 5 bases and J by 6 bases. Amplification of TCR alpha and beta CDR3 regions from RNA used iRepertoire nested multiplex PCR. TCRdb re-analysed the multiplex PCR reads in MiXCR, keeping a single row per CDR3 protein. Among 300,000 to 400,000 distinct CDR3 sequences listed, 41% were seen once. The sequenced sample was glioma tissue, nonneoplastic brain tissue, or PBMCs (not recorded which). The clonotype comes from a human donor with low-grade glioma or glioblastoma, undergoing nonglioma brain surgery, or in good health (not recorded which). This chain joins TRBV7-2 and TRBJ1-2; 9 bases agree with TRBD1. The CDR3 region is CASSHRDRDGYTF. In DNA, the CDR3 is TGTGCCAGCAGCCACCGGGACAGGGATGGCTACACCTTC.